Sequencing of this T cell receptor beta chain was carried out in a study of technical replicates of blood from a few donors. Profiled with immunoSEQ multiplex PCR; TCRdb holds only in-frame clones, not every one. The table has approximately 31,000 clones, 85% to 95% seen once. This CDR3 is built from 15 residues. The V and J ends lost 0 bases and 7 bases, in that order; junction bases with no gene match: 7. Germline-derived CDR1 and CDR2 are SGHRS and YFSETQ. The sample was PBMCs. The clonotype comes from a human donor in good health. Some clones in this sample may be carry-over from other donors' samples. The chain combines TRBV5-1 with TRBJ1-5, with TRBD1 matching over 7 bases. The CDR3 sequence: CASSLGPGQLQPQHF. CDR3 DNA sequence: TGCGCCAGCAGCTTGGGGCCGGGACAGCTCCAGCCCCAGCATTTT.